The 5 T cell receptor beta chains below all came from one sample that was sequenced in a study of cytomegalovirus exposure and HLA in healthy donors (dated by TCRdb to about 2017). To prepare the library, the immunoSEQ multiplex PCR assay was applied. TCRdb limited this immuneACCESS table to in-frame rearrangements with V and J called. A share of clones is missing; checked studies link under half to unresolved V genes, and the rest is unexplained. The sample yields around 200,000 clones; about 80% were counted once. The ten top clones hold approximately 3% of the sample. Sequencing was carried out using PBMCs. These receptors were collected from a young woman in good health and CMV-seropositive.

The chain combines TRBV4-1 with TRBJ2-2; D is perhaps TRBD2 (5 bases). The CDR3 is 15 residues long. V was pared by 1 base and J by 2 bases, with 8 bases between. Germline V gene lookup returns CDR1 MGHRA and CDR2 YSYEKL. The CDR3 DNA reads TGCGCCAGCAGCCAAGCGGGAATTAACACCGGGGAGCTGTTTTTT. Its translation: CASSQAGINTGELFF.

This chain connects TRBV7-2 to TRBJ2-3; TRBD1 is a possible D gene (6 bases). Germline CDR1 reads SGHTA; CDR2 reads FQGNSA. This CDR3 is 16 amino acids long. The V and J ends lost 5 bases and 0 bases respectively, with 15 bases between them. The CDR3 DNA sequence: TGTGCCAGCAGCGGGTACAGGGCCAGAAGCACAGATACGCAGTATTTT. Translated: CASSGYRARSTDTQYF. Full variable domain (missing parts from reference TRBV7-2 and TRBJ2-3): GAGVSQSPSNKVTEKGKDVELRCDPISGHTALYWYRQSLGQGLEFLIYFQGNSAPDKSGLPSDRFSAERTGGSVSTLTIQRTQQEDSAVYLCASSGYRARSTDTQYFGPGTRLTVL.

The rearrangement links TRBV9 to TRBJ2-7; 7 bases align to TRBD1. V trimming: 0 bases; J trimming: 6 bases; junction bases outside the gene matches: 9. Germline CDR1 and CDR2: SGDLS and YYNGEE. The CDR3 contains 15 residues. In nucleotides, the CDR3 is TGTGCCAGCAGCGTAGACACAGGGGAACCCGGCGAGCAGTACTTC. Translating it yields CASSVDTGEPGEQYF. Combining the CDR3 with reference TRBV9 and TRBJ2-7 gives the whole variable domain DSGVTQTPKHLITATGQRVTLRCSPRSGDLSVYWYQQSLDQGLQFLIQYYNGEERAKGNILERFSAQQFPDLHSELNLSSLELGDSALYFCASSVDTGEPGEQYFGPGTRLTVT.

The gene calls are TRBV7-8 and TRBJ2-4, with TRBD2 identical over 10 bases. The CDR3 has 16 amino acids. With 5 bases clipped from V and 5 bases from J, the junction kept 9 bases outside the gene matches. The germline V gene has CDR1 SGHVS and CDR2 FQNEAQ. CDR3 residues: CASSPTLGLAQNIQYF. CDR3 DNA: TGTGCCAGCAGCCCCACTCTGGGACTAGCGCAAAACATTCAGTACTTC.

The rearrangement uses TRBV4-2 and TRBJ1-2; D uncertain. In germline, CDR1 is LGHNA, CDR2 YNFKEQ. Trimming shortened V by 3 bases and J by 1 base, and 6 bases separated the two germline ends. The CDR3 runs 13 residues. DNA for the CDR3: TGTGCCAGCAGCCAGGGCCTTAACTATGGCTACACCTTC. Translated, it gives CASSQGLNYGYTF.